This T cell receptor (beta chain) was identified during a study of CD8 T cells in ankylosing spondylitis. Study findings and constraints: A TCR beta motif of roughly eight highly homologous variants seemed to mark ankylosing spondylitis blood. Reportedly, significant enrichment of disease-linked clones occurred in matched ankylosing spondylitis synovial fluid.

TCRdb re-called the 5' RACE reads through MiXCR, storing one row per CDR3 protein. The sample has some 140,000 distinct CDR3 sequences, about 6.7% seen once. The CDR3 spans 14 residues. The germline gives CDR1 MGHRA, CDR2 YSYEKL. The V end was cut by 4 bases, the J end by 5 bases, with 13 bases between. In this sample, this clonotype turned up many times. Its antigen is still unknown. Material: blood, either unsorted or a sorted T cell fraction (not recorded which). The origin of this receptor is a female donor with ankylosing spondylitis or in good health (not recorded which). J is TRBJ2-3 and V is TRBV4-1, with unresolved D. For the CDR3, the DNA is TGCGCCAGCAGCCCTCACTCCACGGTAGATACGCAGTATTTT. Encoded protein: CASSPHSTVDTQYF.